The rows below give T cell receptor beta chains drawn from one sample of a study of blood T cell repertoires in COVID-19. The data were produced by immunoSEQ multiplex PCR, yet TCRdb's version contains in-frame clones alone and is incomplete. The sample lists about 200,000 clones, roughly 86% occurring once. Sequencing was carried out using peripheral blood. These receptors came from a man between 60 and 75 years old with acute or convalescent COVID-19. CDR3s include the opening cysteine and the closing phenylalanine or tryptophan. A D gene is named only where the DNA matches it firmly. The size of a clone is reported for some rows only, either as once, few or many, or as a class for expanded clones.

>TRBV7-2|NA|TRBJ2-7|17|TRBD2
CASSRMGTSGKRYEQYF
TGTGCCAGCAGCCGCATGGGGACTAGCGGGAAACGCTACGAGCAGTACTTC
>TRBV2|NA|TRBJ1-6|14|NA
CASSLQGPNSPLHF
TGTGCCAGCAGTTTACAGGGCCCCAATTCACCCCTCCACTTT
>TRBV11-2|NA|TRBJ2-5|14|TRBD2
CASKTIAGKETQYF
TGTGCCAGCAAAACGATAGCGGGGAAAGAGACCCAGTACTTC
>TRBV7-7|NA|TRBJ2-2|15|NA
CASSGRKGGTGELFF
TGTGCCAGCAGCGGCAGAAAAGGGGGCACCGGGGAGCTGTTTTTT
>TRBV5-4|few|TRBJ2-5|15|NA
CASSPRQGGVETQYF
TGTGCCAGCAGCCCCAGACAGGGCGGGGTGGAGACCCAGTACTTC
>TRBV19|once|TRBJ1-5|15|TRBD1
CASSIRGQSNQPQHF
TGTGCCAGTAGTATTAGGGGACAGAGCAATCAGCCCCAGCATTTT
>TRBV28|NA|TRBJ2-7|15|TRBD1
CASSLWRTGSYEQYF
TGTGCCAGCAGTTTATGGAGGACAGGGAGCTACGAGCAGTACTTC
>TRBV18|NA|TRBJ1-2|15|TRBD1
CASSPVGQGYYGYTF
TGTGCCAGCTCACCAGTGGGACAGGGGTACTATGGCTACACCTTC
>TRBV9|NA|TRBJ2-1|17|NA
CASSVDGVLTGYNEQFF
TGTGCCAGCAGCGTAGACGGGGTACTTACCGGCTACAATGAGCAGTTCTTC
>TRBV6-5|NA|TRBJ2-1|15|NA
CASRQTLSSYNEQFF
TGTGCCAGCAGACAGACCTTAAGCTCCTACAATGAGCAGTTCTTC
>TRBV6-6|NA|TRBJ1-2|14|NA
CASSSEGGNYGYTF
TGTGCCAGCAGTTCAGAGGGGGGGAACTATGGCTACACCTTC
>TRBV19|NA|TRBJ2-7|15|TRBD2
CASSGGVRGSYEQYF
TGTGCCAGTAGTGGGGGGGTCCGGGGATCCTACGAGCAGTACTTC
>TRBV16|NA|TRBJ2-7|12|TRBD1
CASSPSGGGQYF
TGTGCCAGCAGCCCGTCAGGGGGCGGGCAGTACTTC
>TRBV19|NA|TRBJ1-5|14|NA
CASSLWAVERPQHF
TGTGCCAGTAGTCTGTGGGCAGTCGAAAGGCCCCAGCATTTT
>TRBV18|NA|TRBJ2-7|15|NA
CASSSGSGLSYEQYF
TGTGCCAGCTCATCGGGTTCGGGACTGTCCTACGAGCAGTACTTC
>TRBV2|NA|TRBJ2-1|13|TRBD2
CASRQTSANEQFF
TGTGCCAGCAGACAGACTAGCGCCAATGAGCAGTTCTTC
>TRBV6-5|few|TRBJ2-1|15|TRBD2
CASKASGGIYNEQFF
TGTGCCAGCAAGGCTAGCGGGGGGATATACAATGAGCAGTTCTTC
>TRBV2|NA|TRBJ1-2|13|NA
CASRGGRDNGYTF
TGTGCCAGCAGGGGGGGGAGAGATAATGGCTACACCTTC
>TRBV24-1|NA|TRBJ2-5|14|TRBD2
CATSEGSGAETQYF
TGTGCCACCAGTGAGGGGAGCGGGGCCGAGACCCAGTACTTC
>TRBV27|NA|TRBJ2-1|13|TRBD2
CASSLERGDEQFF
TGTGCCAGCAGTTTGGAGCGGGGGGATGAGCAGTTCTTC